Listed here are 5 T cell receptor beta chains from one sample, sequenced in a study of Ad26.COV2.S vaccination and SARS-CoV-2 variants. TCRdb's copy holds only in-frame clones and misses some; the assay was immunoSEQ multiplex PCR. The sample records under 250,000 clones, around 90% being singletons. Treatment meaning: some 20 received Ad26.COV2.S at low or high dose, single or two shots; roughly five received placebo; per-sample allocation not given. Specimen acquisition occurred on day 63 following the initial vaccine or placebo injection. Here the sequenced sample was peripheral blood, taken in a trial of Ad26.COV2.S vaccine versus placebo. Receptors originate from a person between 18 and 65 years old who received the Ad26.COV2.S COVID-19 vaccine or a placebo.

The chain joins TRBV4-1 to TRBJ1-4; D is possibly TRBD1 (6 bases). Germline lookup yields CDR1 MGHRA and CDR2 YSYEKL. V lost 0 bases and J 7 bases, leaving 12 bases between the germline ends. CDR3 length: 15 amino acids. CDR3 protein: CASSQDRTVFEKLFF. DNA of the CDR3: TGCGCCAGCAGCCAAGATAGGACAGTGTTTGAAAAACTGTTTTTT.

The chain combines TRBV19 with TRBJ1-4; TRBD1 aligns across 7 bases. The trim removed 3 bases at V and 10 bases at J, leaving 11 bases unmatched. The CDR3 consists of 15 residues. Germline CDR1 LNHDA, CDR2 SQIVND (reference sequence). CDR3 residues: CASSILLTGLRKLFF. The CDR3 region has the DNA TGTGCCAGTAGTATTCTTCTGACAGGGTTGAGAAAACTGTTTTTT.

The gene calls are TRBV27 and TRBJ2-6, with a weak D call TRBD2 (6 bases). Germline values: CDR1 MNHEY, CDR2 SMNVEV (reference sequence). This CDR3 comprises 17 residues. The V gene lost 5 bases and the J gene lost 4 bases, with 18 bases spanning the gap. The CDR3 reads CASSPSLRAGGANVLTF. CDR3 in DNA: TGTGCCAGCAGTCCATCCCTCAGGGCGGGAGGGGCCAACGTCCTGACTTTC.

The CDR3: CASRTGHSTDTQYF. The CDR3 coding sequence is TGTGCCAGCAGAACGGGGCATAGCACAGATACGCAGTATTTT. V usage is TRBV6-5 and J usage is TRBJ2-3; the D gene could be TRBD1 or TRBD2 (5 bases each). Germline CDR1 is MNHEY and CDR2 is SVGAGI. Trimming cost V 6 bases and J 0 bases, with 10 bases left between them. There are 14 residues in the CDR3.

The genes are TRBV4-2 and TRBJ1-4, with D perhaps TRBD1 (5 bases). Trimming removed 0 bases from V and 8 bases from J, with 13 bases in between. The CDR3 consists of 15 residues. CDR1 is LGHNA and CDR2 is YNFKEQ in the germline V gene. DNA for the CDR3: TGTGCCAGCAGCCAAGAACTGAGGGGAAACGAAAAACTGTTTTTT. Translation: CASSQELRGNEKLFF.